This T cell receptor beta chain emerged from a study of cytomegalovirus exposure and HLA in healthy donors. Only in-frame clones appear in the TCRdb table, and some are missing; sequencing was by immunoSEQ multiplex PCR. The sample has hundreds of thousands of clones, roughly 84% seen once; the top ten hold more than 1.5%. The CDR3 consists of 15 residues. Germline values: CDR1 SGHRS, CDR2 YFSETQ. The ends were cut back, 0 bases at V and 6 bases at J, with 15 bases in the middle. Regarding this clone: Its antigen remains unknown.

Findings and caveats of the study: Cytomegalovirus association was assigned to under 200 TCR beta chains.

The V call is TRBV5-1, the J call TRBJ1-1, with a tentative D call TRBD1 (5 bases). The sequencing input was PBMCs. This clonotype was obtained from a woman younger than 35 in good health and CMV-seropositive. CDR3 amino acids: CASSLVPGVLAEAFF. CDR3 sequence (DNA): TGCGCCAGCAGCTTGGTGCCGGGGGTTTTAGCTGAAGCTTTCTTT. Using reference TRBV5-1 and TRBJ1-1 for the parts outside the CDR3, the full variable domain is KAGVTQTPRYLIKTRGQQVTLSCSPISGHRSVSWYQQTPGQGLQFLFEYFSETQRNKGNFPGRFSGRQFSNSRSEMNVSTLELGDSALYLCASSLVPGVLAEAFFGQGTRLTVV.